This T cell receptor (beta chain) was sequenced during a study of T-cell reconstitution after alpha-beta-depleted transplantation in children. Overall study results and limits: The main origin of T-cell counts and diversity one year after transplant was newly produced T cells. Several hundred graft clones that had expanded were reportedly the source of alpha-beta T cells about two months after transplant. Certain patients had high TCRbeta diversity at day 60, and it came from recipient T cells and thymic progenitors that survived.

V gave up 0 bases and J gave up 2 bases, with 12 bases separating them. There are 16 residues in the CDR3. Germline V CDR1 and CDR2: SGDLS, YYNGEE. This clonotype has at least ten counts. Its antigen is not known. Unique molecular identifiers were incorporated into the prepared TCRbeta library. TCRdb re-called the PCR reads through MiXCR, storing one row per CDR3 protein. The table has 750,000 to 950,000 distinct CDR3 sequences, roughly 15% seen once; the top ten hold approximately 4.5%. The chain employs TRBV9 and TRBJ2-1; the D is unclear. Sequenced here: PBMCs, mostly from graft donor cells, sampled 360 days after TCRalphabeta/CD19-depleted stem cell transplant. The TCR comes from a male patient aged 10 to 17 who had a stem cell transplant for acute lymphoblastic leukemia, so the T cells may come from the graft donor. CDR3 nucleotide sequence: TGTGCCAGCAGCGTAGAGGATAGCCCAGCCTACAATGAGCAGTTCTTC. Translation: CASSVEDSPAYNEQFF.